Detailed here is one T cell receptor (beta chain). Per the authors' pipeline: Reference gene primers were amplified, and this amplification served to estimate nucleated cell counts. Here immunoSEQ multiplex PCR was the method, and the copy in TCRdb shows in-frame clones only, minus some. V, J and clone size derive from that table, while D and trimming were established from the DNA sequence. The table has 340,000 or so clones, around 80% seen once. The source of the sample is a study of blood T cell repertoires in COVID-19. Looking at the study overall: Sample material is recorded as cDNA or gDNA derived from T cells, B-cell-depleted T cells, or PBMCs.

Germline assignment: CDR1 LGHDT and CDR2 YNNKEL (reference sequence). This CDR3 has 14 amino acids. V was pared by 0 bases and J by 5 bases, with 10 bases between. The chain couples TRBV3-1 (or the pseudogene TRBV3-2) to TRBJ1-1; D is uncertain. The sample consisted of peripheral blood. The source of this sequence is a man in his thirties or forties with active or convalescent COVID-19. The chain's CDR3 is CASSQERTKTEAFF. The CDR3 DNA sequence: TGTGCCAGCAGCCAAGAGAGGACTAAGACTGAAGCTTTCTTT.